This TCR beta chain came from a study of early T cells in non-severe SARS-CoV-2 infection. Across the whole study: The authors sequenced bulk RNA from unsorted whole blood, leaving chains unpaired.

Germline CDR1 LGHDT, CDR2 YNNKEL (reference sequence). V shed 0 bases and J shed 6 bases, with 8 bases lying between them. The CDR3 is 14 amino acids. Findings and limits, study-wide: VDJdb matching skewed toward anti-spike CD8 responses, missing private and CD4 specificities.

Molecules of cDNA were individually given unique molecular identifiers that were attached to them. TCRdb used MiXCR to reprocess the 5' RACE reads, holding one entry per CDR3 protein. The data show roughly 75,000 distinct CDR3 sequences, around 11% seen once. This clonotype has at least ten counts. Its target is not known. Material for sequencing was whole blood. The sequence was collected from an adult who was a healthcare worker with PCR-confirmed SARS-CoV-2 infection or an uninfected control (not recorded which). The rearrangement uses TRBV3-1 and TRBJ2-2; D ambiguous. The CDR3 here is CASSQDRISGELFF. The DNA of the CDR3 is TGTGCCAGCAGCCAAGATCGGATTTCCGGGGAGCTGTTTTTT.